A selection of T cell receptor beta chains follows, all from one sample in a study of a mutant IDH1 vaccine in newly diagnosed glioma. Method: immunoSEQ multiplex PCR; TCRdb's copy keeps in-frame clones and lacks some. The table records about 30,000 clones, almost 85% of them present only once. This material consisted of PBMCs, taken from a glioma patient treated with radiotherapy, temozolomide or both. The receptor source for this set is a man aged 30-40 years with glioma. Each CDR3 is given with its conserved first and last residue. The D gene is left open where the match is weak. Some rows mark clone size as missing; the rest say once, few, many or name a class of expanded clone.

j_gene,d_gene,v_gene,abundance,CDR3aa,CDR3nt
TRBJ2-7,-,TRBV7-6,-,CASTHGAETYEQYF,TGTGCCAGCACCCATGGGGCGGAAACTTACGAGCAGTACTTC
TRBJ2-7,-,TRBV2,-,CASSEGEPVRAGYEQYF,TGTGCCAGCAGTGAAGGCGAACCGGTGAGGGCCGGCTACGAGCAGTACTTC
TRBJ2-3,-,TRBV15,few,CATSREVMGVYTDTQYF,TGTGCCACCAGCAGAGAAGTAATGGGAGTTTACACAGATACGCAGTATTTT
TRBJ2-2,TRBD1,TRBV10-3,-,CATQDRSTGELFF,TGTGCCACTCAGGACAGGTCGACCGGGGAGCTGTTTTTT
TRBJ1-3,-,TRBV5-1,-,CASSREGGSGNTIYF,TGCGCCAGCAGCCGAGAGGGGGGCTCTGGAAACACCATATATTTT
TRBJ1-3,-,TRBV5-4,-,CASSFWQNSGNTIYF,TGTGCCAGCAGCTTCTGGCAGAACTCTGGAAACACCATATATTTT
TRBJ2-1,TRBD1,TRBV29-1,-,CSVVSDRGYNEQFF,TGCAGCGTTGTCTCGGACAGGGGATACAATGAGCAGTTCTTC
TRBJ1-2,TRBD1,TRBV5-4,-,CASHSPRTGYGYTF,TGTGCCAGCCACAGTCCCCGGACAGGGTATGGCTACACCTTC
TRBJ2-3,-,TRBV5-6,once,CASSRRTRTDTQYF,TGTGCCAGCAGCCGGCGGACCCGCACAGATACGCAGTATTTT
TRBJ2-2,-,TRBV5-1,-,CASSLDPGELFF,TGCGCCAGCAGCTTGGACCCCGGGGAGCTGTTTTTT
TRBJ1-1,-,TRBV5-1,-,CASSFDILNTEAFF,TGCGCCAGCAGCTTCGACATACTCAACACTGAAGCTTTCTTT
TRBJ2-5,-,TRBV2,-,CAIQETQYF,TGTGCCATACAAGAGACCCAGTACTTC
TRBJ1-1,-,TRBV9,once,CASSVGGDTEAFF,TGTGCCAGCAGCGTAGGGGGGGACACTGAAGCTTTCTTT
TRBJ2-7,TRBD2,TRBV6-1,-,CASTGTTYEQYF,TGTGCCAGCACAGGGACTACCTACGAGCAGTACTTC
TRBJ1-2,TRBD1,TRBV19,once,CASTWTGANQDGYTF,TGTGCCAGTACCTGGACAGGGGCTAACCAGGATGGCTACACCTTC
TRBJ2-4,-,TRBV30,-,CAWRDLTELDIQYF,TGTGCCTGGAGGGACCTGACAGAGTTGGACATTCAGTACTTC
TRBJ2-1,-,TRBV28,-,CASSLSGGEQFF,TGTGCCAGCAGTTTATCTGGCGGCGAGCAGTTCTTC
TRBJ1-2,-,TRBV5-5,-,CASNVGDYGYTF,TGTGCCAGCAACGTGGGAGACTATGGCTACACCTTC
TRBJ2-5,-,TRBV29-1,once,CSVEERRLGNQETQYF,TGCAGCGTTGAAGAACGCCGCCTTGGAAACCAAGAGACCCAGTACTTC
TRBJ1-5,TRBD1,TRBV4-1,medium-sized,CASSQQTGGRSNQPQHF,TGCGCCAGCAGCCAACAGACAGGGGGCCGGAGCAATCAGCCCCAGCATTTT
TRBJ2-1,-,TRBV11-3,-,CASSLARGFDNNEQFF,TGTGCCAGCAGCTTAGCCCGGGGGTTTGACAACAATGAGCAGTTCTTC
TRBJ1-6,-,TRBV6-5,once,CASSSGLGNSPLHF,TGTGCCAGCAGCTCAGGGTTGGGGAATTCACCCCTCCACTTT
TRBJ2-2,-,TRBV2,-,CASSDRGQNTGELFF,TGTGCCAGCAGTGATCGGGGGCAGAACACCGGGGAGCTGTTTTTT
TRBJ2-1,TRBD2,TRBV5-1,few,CASSLSSGIYNEQFF,TGCGCCAGCAGCTTGTCTAGCGGGATCTACAATGAGCAGTTCTTC
TRBJ2-7,TRBD2,TRBV2,few,CASSEDLAGGGYSYEQYF,TGTGCCAGCAGTGAAGATCTGGCGGGAGGGGGATACTCCTACGAGCAGTACTTC
TRBJ1-4,-,TRBV5-1,-,CASGTGGFANEKLFF,TGCGCCAGCGGGACGGGGGGCTTCGCTAATGAAAAACTGTTTTTT
TRBJ1-1,-,TRBV5-4,-,CASSGTENTEAFF,TGTGCCAGCAGCGGGACGGAAAACACTGAAGCTTTCTTT
TRBJ2-3,-,TRBV6-5,-,CAVRGRDTQYF,TGTGCCGTTCGGGGGAGGGATACGCAGTATTTT
TRBJ1-5,-,TRBV2,few,CASSLTRDLAQHF,TGTGCCAGCAGTCTGACTCGTGACTTGGCCCAGCATTTT
TRBJ1-1,TRBD1,TRBV7-9,-,CASSLEQGERTEAFF,TGTGCCAGCAGCTTAGAACAGGGGGAAAGGACTGAAGCTTTCTTT
TRBJ2-5,TRBD1,TRBV19,-,CASSPRDRGEETQYF,TGTGCCAGTAGTCCCCGGGACAGGGGAGAGGAGACCCAGTACTTC
TRBJ1-1,-,TRBV29-1,-,CSVQQGRVNTEAFF,TGCAGCGTCCAACAGGGTCGGGTGAACACTGAAGCTTTCTTT
TRBJ2-3,TRBD2,TRBV4-1,-,CASSQEAGLAGGRDTQYF,TGCGCCAGCAGCCAAGAAGCGGGACTAGCGGGGGGGAGGGATACGCAGTATTTT
TRBJ2-7,TRBD1,TRBV2,-,CASREDRGQEQYF,TGTGCCAGCAGGGAAGACAGGGGGCAAGAGCAGTACTTC
TRBJ1-1,TRBD1,TRBV9,-,CASSADHRGEAFF,TGTGCCAGCAGCGCCGATCACAGGGGTGAAGCTTTCTTT
TRBJ1-1,TRBD1,TRBV27,once,CASSTDRGRTEAFF,TGTGCCAGCAGCACCGACAGGGGTAGGACTGAAGCTTTCTTT
TRBJ1-2,TRBD1,TRBV7-8,-,CASSLSTGGGYTF,TGTGCCAGCAGCTTATCTACAGGGGGGGGCTACACCTTC
TRBJ1-4,TRBD1,TRBV19,-,CASSNRLGQLFNEKLFF,TGTGCCAGTAGTAATCGATTGGGACAGCTATTCAATGAAAAACTGTTTTTT
TRBJ1-1,-,TRBV5-1,-,CASSFTGNTEAFF,TGCGCCAGCAGCTTCACAGGGAACACTGAAGCTTTCTTT
TRBJ2-3,-,TRBV21-1,-,CASSHRAHGSPATTDTQYF,TGTGCCAGCAGCCACCGGGCCCACGGTAGCCCCGCTACTACAGATACGCAGTATTTT
TRBJ2-1,TRBD2,TRBV5-1,-,CASSLELAGGYNEQFF,TGCGCCAGCAGCTTGGAACTAGCGGGGGGGTACAATGAGCAGTTCTTC
TRBJ2-3,-,TRBV20-1,-,CSANPGDTQYF,TGCAGTGCTAATCCAGGAGATACGCAGTATTTT
TRBJ2-1,-,TRBV19,-,CASSLGSSPYNEQFF,TGTGCCAGTAGTCTAGGATCTAGCCCCTACAATGAGCAGTTCTTC
TRBJ1-1,-,TRBV19,-,CASSISPGSPGWGTEAFF,TGTGCCAGTAGTATATCACCAGGCAGTCCCGGCTGGGGCACTGAAGCTTTCTTT
TRBJ2-7,-,TRBV5-5,-,CASSLARGYEQYF,TGTGCCAGCAGCCTAGCGAGGGGGTACGAGCAGTACTTC
TRBJ1-1,-,TRBV19,-,CASSITGLNTEAFF,TGTGCCAGTAGTATAACAGGATTGAACACTGAAGCTTTCTTT
TRBJ1-2,-,TRBV28,-,CASSFPGGDYGYTF,TGTGCCAGCAGTTTCCCAGGAGGAGACTATGGCTACACCTTC
TRBJ1-5,-,TRBV15,-,CATSRDRGGGSYSNQPQHF,TGTGCCACCAGCAGAGATCGTGGGGGCGGATCATATAGCAATCAGCCCCAGCATTTT
TRBJ2-1,TRBD2,TRBV5-1,-,CASRGGGGYNEQFF,TGCGCCAGCAGGGGCGGGGGGGGATACAATGAGCAGTTCTTC
TRBJ2-1,-,TRBV7-2,once,CASSLRRSYNEQFF,TGTGCCAGCAGCTTACGGAGGTCCTACAATGAGCAGTTCTTC
TRBJ2-7,-,TRBV18,-,CASSPGGRTGEQYF,TGTGCCAGCTCACCCGGAGGGAGGACGGGCGAGCAGTACTTC